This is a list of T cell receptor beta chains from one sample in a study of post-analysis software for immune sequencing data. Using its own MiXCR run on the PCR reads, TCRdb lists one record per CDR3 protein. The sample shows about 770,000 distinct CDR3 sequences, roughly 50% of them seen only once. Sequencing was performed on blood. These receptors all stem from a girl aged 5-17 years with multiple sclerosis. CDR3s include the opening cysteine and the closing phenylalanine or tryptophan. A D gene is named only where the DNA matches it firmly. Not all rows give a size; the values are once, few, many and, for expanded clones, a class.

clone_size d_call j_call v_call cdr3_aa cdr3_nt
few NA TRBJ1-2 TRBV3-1 CASSQEGLGYTF TGTGCCAGCAGCCAAGAGGGTCTTGGCTACACCTTC
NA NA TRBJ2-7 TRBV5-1 CASSLFRLDGSYEQYF TGTGCCAGCAGCTTGTTTCGGTTGGACGGATCCTACGAGCAGTACTTC
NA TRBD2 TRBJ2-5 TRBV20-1 CSARGRLAVLTQYF TGCAGTGCTAGAGGAAGGCTAGCGGTTCTGACCCAGTACTTC
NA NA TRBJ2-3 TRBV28 CASSVQGGVGTDTQYF TGTGCCAGCAGTGTACAGGGGGGGGTGGGAACAGATACGCAGTATTTT
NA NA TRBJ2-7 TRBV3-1 CASSQGGLPRSYEQYF TGTGCCAGCAGCCAGGGAGGACTACCCCGCTCCTACGAGCAGTACTTC
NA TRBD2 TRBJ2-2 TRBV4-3 CASSQDGASGRIGELFF TGCGCCAGCAGCCAAGATGGGGCTAGCGGGAGGATCGGGGAGCTGTTTTTT
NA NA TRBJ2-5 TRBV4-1 CASSQDLGGGTQYF TGCGCCAGCAGCCAAGATCTGGGGGGAGGGACCCAGTACTTC
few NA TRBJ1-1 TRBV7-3 CASSLNKGSTEAFF TGTGCCAGCAGCTTAAATAAGGGAAGCACTGAAGCTTTCTTT
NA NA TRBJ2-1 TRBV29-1 CSAAVRAASYNEQFF TGCAGCGCTGCTGTGCGGGCGGCGAGCTACAATGAGCAGTTCTTC
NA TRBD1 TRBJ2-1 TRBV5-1 CASSPGTGGDEQFF TGCGCCAGCAGCCCCGGGACAGGGGGTGATGAGCAGTTCTTC
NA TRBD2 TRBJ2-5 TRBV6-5 CASSYGREGTQYF TGTGCCAGCAGTTACGGCAGGGAGGGGACCCAGTACTTC
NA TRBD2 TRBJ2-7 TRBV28 CASIATSGAFSYEQYF TGTGCCAGCATCGCCACTAGCGGGGCCTTCTCCTACGAGCAGTACTTC
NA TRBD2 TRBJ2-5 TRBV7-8 CASSPRASGRETQYF TGTGCCAGCAGCCCCCGGGCTAGCGGGAGGGAGACCCAGTACTTC
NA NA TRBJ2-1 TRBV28 CASSSPGTQETQFF TGTGCCAGCAGTTCGCCCGGGACCCAAGAGACCCAGTTCTTC
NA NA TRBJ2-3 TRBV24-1 CATSDWERDTQYF TGTGCCACCAGTGATTGGGAGAGAGATACGCAGTATTTT
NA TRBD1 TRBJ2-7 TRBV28 CASNKGQAYEQYF TGTGCCAGCAATAAGGGACAGGCCTACGAGCAGTACTTC
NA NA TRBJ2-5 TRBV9 CASSVLSGETQYF TGTGCCAGCAGCGTCCTCAGTGGAGAGACCCAGTACTTC
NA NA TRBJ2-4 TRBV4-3 CASSQGETQQYF TGCGCCAGCAGCCAAGGGGAAACCCAGCAGTACTTC
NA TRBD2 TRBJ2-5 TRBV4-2 CASSQGRTAGAQETQYF TGTGCCAGCAGCCAAGGAAGAACGGCGGGAGCCCAAGAGACCCAGTACTTC
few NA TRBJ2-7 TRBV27 CASSLSGPFYEQYF TGTGCCAGCAGTTTATCGGGGCCCTTCTACGAGCAGTACTTC
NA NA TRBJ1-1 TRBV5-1 CASSLDRVMGTEAFF TGCGCCAGCAGCTTGGATCGGGTTATGGGCACTGAAGCTTTCTTT
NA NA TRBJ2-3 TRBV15 CATSRDRYQPHLSTDTQYF TGTGCCACCAGCAGAGATAGGTACCAGCCCCACCTTAGCACAGATACGCAGTATTTT
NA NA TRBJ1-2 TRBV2 CASRKEGVPFGYTF TGTGCCAGCAGGAAAGAGGGCGTCCCATTTGGCTACACCTTC
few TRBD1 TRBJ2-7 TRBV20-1 CSAFAPGQAAYEQYF TGCAGTGCTTTTGCCCCGGGACAGGCCGCCTACGAGCAGTACTTC
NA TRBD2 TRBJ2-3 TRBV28 CASSLWVAGGNTDTQYF TGTGCCAGCAGTTTATGGGTAGCGGGAGGTAACACAGATACGCAGTATTTT